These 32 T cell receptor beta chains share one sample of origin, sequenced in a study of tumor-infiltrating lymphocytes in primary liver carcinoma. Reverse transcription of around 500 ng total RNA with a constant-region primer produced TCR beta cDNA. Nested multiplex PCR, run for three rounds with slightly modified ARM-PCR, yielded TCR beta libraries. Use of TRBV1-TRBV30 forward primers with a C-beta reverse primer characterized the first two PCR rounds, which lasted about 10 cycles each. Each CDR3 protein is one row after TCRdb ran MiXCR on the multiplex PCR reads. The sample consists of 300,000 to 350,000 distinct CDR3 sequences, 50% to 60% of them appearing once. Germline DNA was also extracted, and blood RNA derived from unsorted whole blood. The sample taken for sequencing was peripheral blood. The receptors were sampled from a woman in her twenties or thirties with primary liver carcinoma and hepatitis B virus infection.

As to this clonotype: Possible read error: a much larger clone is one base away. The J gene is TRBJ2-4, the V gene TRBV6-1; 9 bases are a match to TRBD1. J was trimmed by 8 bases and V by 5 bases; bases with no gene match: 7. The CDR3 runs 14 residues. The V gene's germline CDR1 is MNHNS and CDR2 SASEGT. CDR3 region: CASSNRTGVDIQYF. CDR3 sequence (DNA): TGTGCCAGCAGTAATCGGACAGGGGTTGACATTCAGTACTTC.

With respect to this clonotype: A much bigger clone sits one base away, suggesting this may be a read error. For the CDR3, the DNA is TGCATCGTTGCGAGCAGGTTGACCTACGAGCAGTACTTC. This encodes CIVASRLTYEQYF. The chain recombines TRBV29-1 with TRBJ2-7; no definite D call. The germline V gene has CDR1 SQVTM and CDR2 ANQGSEA. The CDR3 covers 13 residues.

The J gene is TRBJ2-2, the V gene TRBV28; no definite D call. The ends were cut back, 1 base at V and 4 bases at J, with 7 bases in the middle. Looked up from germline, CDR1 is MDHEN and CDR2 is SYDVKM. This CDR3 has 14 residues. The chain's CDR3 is CASSLSASTGELFF. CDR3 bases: TGTGCCAGCAGTTTATCTGCCTCCACCGGGGAGCTGTTTTTT.

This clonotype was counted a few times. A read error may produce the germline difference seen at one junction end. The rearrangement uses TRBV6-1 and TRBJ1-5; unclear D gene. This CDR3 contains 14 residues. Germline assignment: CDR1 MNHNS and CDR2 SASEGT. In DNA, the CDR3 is TGTGTCAGCAGTCCCCGTTATAGCAATCAGCCCCAGCATTTT. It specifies CVSSPRYSNQPQHF.

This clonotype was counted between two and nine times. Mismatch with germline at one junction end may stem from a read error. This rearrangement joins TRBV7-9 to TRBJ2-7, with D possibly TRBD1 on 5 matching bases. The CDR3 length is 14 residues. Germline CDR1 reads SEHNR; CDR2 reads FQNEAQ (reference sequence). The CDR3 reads CASSSDSNPYERYF. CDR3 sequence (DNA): TGTGCCAGCAGCTCCGACAGTAATCCCTACGAGCGGTACTTC.

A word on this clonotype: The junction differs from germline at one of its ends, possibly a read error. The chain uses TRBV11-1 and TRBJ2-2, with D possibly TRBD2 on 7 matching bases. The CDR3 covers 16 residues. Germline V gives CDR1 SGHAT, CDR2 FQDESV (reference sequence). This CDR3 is CASSWLAGANTGEQFF. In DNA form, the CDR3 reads TGTGCCAGTAGCTGGCTCGCGGGGGCAAACACCGGGGAGCAGTTTTTT.

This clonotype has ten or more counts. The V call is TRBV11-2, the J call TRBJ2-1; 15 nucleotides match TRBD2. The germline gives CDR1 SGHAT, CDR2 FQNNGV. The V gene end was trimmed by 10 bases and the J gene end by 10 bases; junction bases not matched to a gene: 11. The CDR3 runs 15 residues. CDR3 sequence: CATIRGTSGRREQFF. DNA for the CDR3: TGTGCCACAATAAGGGGGACTAGCGGGAGGAGGGAGCAGTTCTTC.

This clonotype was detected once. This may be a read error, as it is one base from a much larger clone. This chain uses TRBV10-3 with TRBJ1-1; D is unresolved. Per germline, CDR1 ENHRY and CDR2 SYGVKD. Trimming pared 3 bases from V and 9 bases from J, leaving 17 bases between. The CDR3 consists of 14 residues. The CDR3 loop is CAISEGVSAAKAFF. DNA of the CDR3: TGTGCCATCAGTGAAGGCGTTTCTGCGGCTAAAGCTTTCTTT.

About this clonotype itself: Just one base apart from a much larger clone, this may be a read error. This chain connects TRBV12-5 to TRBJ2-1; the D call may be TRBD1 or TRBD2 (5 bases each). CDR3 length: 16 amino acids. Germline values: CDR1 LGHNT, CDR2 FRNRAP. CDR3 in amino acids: CANGLGTPGLRNEQFF. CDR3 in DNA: TGTGCTAATGGTTTAGGGACCCCGGGCCTTCGCAATGAGCAGTTCTTC.

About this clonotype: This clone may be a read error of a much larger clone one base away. The CDR3 spells CASSLYGRGGISGQFF. The CDR3 DNA sequence: TGTGCCAGCAGTTTGTATGGCAGGGGGGGTATCAGTGGGCAGTTCTTC. The genes are TRBV12-3 or TRBV12-4 and TRBJ2-1; perhaps D is TRBD1 or TRBD2 (7 bases each). This CDR3 has 16 amino acids. The V end lost 3 bases, the J end lost 12 bases, and 24 bases lay between the germline ends.

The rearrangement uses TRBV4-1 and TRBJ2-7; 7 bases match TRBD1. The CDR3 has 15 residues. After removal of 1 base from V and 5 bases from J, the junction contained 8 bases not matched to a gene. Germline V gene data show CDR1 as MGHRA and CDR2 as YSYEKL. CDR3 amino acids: CASSQALTGSDEQYF. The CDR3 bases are TGCGCCAGCAGCCAAGCTCTGACAGGGTCCGACGAGCAGTACTTC.

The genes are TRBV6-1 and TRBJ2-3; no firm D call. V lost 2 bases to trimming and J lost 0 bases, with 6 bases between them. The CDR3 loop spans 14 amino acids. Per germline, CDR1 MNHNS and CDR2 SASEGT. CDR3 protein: CASSESVSTDTQYF. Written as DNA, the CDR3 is TGTGCCAGCAGTGAAAGCGTTAGCACAGATACGCAGTATTTT.

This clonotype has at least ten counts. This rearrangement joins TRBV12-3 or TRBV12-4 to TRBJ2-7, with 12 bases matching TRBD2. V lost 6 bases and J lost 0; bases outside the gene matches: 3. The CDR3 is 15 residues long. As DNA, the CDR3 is TGTGCCAGCAGGTCGACTAGCGGGGGCTCCTACGAGCAGTACTTC. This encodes CASRSTSGGSYEQYF.

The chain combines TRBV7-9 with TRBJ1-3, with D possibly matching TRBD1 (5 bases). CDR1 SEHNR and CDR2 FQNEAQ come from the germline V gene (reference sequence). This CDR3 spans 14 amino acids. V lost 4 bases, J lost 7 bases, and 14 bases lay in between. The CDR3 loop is CASSYQGLENTIYF. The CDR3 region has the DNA TGTGCCAGCAGCTACCAGGGTCTCGAGAACACCATATATTTT. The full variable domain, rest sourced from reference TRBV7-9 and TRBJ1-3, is DTGVSQNPRHKITKRGQNVTFRCDPISEHNRLYWYRQTLGQGPEFLTYFQNEAQLEKSRLLSDRFSAERPKGSFSTLEIQRTEQGDSAMYLCASSYQGLENTIYFGEGSWLTVV.

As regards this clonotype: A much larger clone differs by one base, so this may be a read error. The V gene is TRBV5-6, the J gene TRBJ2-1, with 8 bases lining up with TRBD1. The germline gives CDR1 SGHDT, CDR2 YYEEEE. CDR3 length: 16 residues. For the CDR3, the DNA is TGTGCCAGCAGCTCCATCCAGGGGGCTTCCTACTATGAGCAGTTCTTC. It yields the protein CASSSIQGASYYEQFF.

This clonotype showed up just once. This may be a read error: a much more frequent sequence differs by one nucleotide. This chain's CDR3 is CSVSGAIGTEAFF. The CDR3 coding sequence is TGCAGCGTATCAGGGGCCATCGGCACTGAAGCTTTCTTT. The chain employs TRBV29-1 and TRBJ1-1; TRBD1 is a possible D gene (6 bases). V lost 6 bases and J lost 4, with 15 bases in between. Per the germline V gene, CDR1 is SQVTM and CDR2 is ANQGSEA. This CDR3 region has 13 residues. Filled out from reference TRBV29-1 and TRBJ1-1, the complete variable domain reads SAVISQKPSRDICQRGTSLTIQCQVDSQVTMMFWYRQQPGQSLTLIATANQGSEATYESGFVIDKFPISRPNLTFSTLTVSNMSPEDSSIYLCSVSGAIGTEAFFGQGTRLTVV.

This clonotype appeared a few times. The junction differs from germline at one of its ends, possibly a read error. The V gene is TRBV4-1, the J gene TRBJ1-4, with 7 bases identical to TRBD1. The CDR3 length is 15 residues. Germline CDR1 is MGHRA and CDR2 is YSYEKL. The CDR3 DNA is TGCGCCAGCAGCCCCGGAGACAGGGCTAATGAGAAACTGTTTTTT. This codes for CASSPGDRANEKLFF.

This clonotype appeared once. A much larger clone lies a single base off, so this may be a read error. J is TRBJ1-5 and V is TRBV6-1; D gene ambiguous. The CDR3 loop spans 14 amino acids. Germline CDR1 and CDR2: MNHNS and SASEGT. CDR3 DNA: TGTGCCAGAAGTGATCGTGAAGGGTATCAGCCCCAGCATTTT. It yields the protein CARSDREGYQPQHF.

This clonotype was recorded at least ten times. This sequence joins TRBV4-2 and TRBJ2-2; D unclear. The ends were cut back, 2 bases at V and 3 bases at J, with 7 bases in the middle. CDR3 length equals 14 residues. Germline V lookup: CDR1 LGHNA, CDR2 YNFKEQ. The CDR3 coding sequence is TGTGCCAGCAGCCAACGCCGGGACACCGGGGAGCTGTTTTTT. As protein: CASSQRRDTGELFF.

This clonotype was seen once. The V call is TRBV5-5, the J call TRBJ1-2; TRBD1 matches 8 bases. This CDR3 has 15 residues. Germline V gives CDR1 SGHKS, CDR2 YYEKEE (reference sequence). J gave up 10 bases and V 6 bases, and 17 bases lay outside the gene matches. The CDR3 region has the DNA TGTGCCAGCAACTCAACGGGACAGGTGGCTGATGACTACACCTTC. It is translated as CASNSTGQVADDYTF.

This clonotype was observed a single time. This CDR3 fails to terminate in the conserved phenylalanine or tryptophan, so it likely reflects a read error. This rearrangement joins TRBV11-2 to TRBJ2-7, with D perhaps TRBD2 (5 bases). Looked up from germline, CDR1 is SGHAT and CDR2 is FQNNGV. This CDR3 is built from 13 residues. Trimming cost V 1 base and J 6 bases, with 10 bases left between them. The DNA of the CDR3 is TGTGCCAGCAGCTTAGTGGGAGAGCGCGAGCAGTACTTA. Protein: CASSLVGEREQYL.

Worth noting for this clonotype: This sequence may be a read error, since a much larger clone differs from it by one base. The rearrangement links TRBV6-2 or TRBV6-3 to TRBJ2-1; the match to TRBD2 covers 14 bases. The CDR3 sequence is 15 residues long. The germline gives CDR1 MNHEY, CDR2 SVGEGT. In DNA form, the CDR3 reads TGTGCCAGCAGCAGACTAGCGGGAGGGCTTCATGAGCTGTTCTTC. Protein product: CASSRLAGGLHELFF.

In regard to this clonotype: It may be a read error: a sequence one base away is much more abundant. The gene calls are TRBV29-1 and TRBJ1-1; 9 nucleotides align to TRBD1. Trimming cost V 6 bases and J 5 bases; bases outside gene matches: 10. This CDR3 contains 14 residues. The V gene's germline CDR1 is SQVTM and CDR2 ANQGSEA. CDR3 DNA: TGCAGCGTAGACAGGGGGTTAGCAGGGACTGAAGCTTTCTTT. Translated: CSVDRGLAGTEAFF.

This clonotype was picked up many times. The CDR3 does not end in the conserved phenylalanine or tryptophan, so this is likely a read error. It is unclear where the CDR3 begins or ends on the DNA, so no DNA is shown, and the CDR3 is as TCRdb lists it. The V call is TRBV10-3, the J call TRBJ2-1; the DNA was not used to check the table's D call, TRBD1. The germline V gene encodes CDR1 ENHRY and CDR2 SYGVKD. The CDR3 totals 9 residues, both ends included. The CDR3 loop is CAIKRQGPL.

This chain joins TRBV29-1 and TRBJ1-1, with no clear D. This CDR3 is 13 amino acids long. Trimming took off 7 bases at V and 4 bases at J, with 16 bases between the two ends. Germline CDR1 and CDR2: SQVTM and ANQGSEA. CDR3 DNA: TGCAGCGCTGGGAAGGGATGGCGCACTGAAGCTTTCTTT. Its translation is CSAGKGWRTEAFF.

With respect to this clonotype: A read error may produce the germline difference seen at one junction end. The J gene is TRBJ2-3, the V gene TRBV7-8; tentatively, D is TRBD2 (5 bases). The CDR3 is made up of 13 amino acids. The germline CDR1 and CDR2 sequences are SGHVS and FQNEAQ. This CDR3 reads CASSSLVPDTQYF. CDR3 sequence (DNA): TGTGCCAGCAGCTCACTAGTACCAGATACACAGTATTTT.

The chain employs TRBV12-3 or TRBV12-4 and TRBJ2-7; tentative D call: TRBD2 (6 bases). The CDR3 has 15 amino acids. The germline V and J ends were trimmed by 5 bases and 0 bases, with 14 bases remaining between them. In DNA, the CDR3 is TGTGCCAGCAGTCCGCTAACCGGGAGCTCCTACGAGCAGTACTTC. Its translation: CASSPLTGSSYEQYF.

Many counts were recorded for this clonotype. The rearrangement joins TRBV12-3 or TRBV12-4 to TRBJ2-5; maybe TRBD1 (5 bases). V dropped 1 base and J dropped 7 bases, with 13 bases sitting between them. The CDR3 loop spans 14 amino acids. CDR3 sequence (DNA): TGTGCCAGCAGTTTAGGGGGCTCCCCCAGGACCCAGTACTTC. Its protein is CASSLGGSPRTQYF.

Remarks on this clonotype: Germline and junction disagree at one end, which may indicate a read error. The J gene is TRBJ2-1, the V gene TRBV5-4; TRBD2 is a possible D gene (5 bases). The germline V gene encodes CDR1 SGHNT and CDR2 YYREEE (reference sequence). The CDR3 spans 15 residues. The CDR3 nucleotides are TGTGCCAGCAGCGGCCGTGGGAGAACTACCAATGAGCAGTCCTTC. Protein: CASSGRGRTTNEQSF.

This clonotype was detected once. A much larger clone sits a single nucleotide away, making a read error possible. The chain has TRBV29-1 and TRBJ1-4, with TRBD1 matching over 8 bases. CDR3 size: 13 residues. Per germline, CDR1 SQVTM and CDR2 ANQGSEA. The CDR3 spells CIALTGEGEKLFF. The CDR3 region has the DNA TGCATCGCCCTGACAGGGGAAGGTGAAAAACTGTTTTTT.

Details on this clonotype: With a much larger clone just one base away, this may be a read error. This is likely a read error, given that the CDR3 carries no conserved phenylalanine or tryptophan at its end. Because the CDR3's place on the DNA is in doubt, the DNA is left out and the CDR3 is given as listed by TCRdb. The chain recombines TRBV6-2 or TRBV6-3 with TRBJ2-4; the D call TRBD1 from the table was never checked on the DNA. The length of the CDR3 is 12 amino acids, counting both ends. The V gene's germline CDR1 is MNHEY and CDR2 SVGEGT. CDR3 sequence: CARNDPGTGPHL.

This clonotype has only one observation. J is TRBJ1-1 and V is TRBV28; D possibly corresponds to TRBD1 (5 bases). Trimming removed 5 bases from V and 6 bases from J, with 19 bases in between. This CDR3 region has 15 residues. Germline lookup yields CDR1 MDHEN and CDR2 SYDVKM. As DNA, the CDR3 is TGTGCCAGCAGTCCAAGACCATTAGGGGAGCCTGAAGCTTTCTTT. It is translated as CASSPRPLGEPEAFF.